Given below is one T cell receptor (beta chain) in context. Which antigen it targets is not known. No base-level quality is on record; no much larger clone is a single base apart. The germline V gene encodes CDR1 WNHNN and CDR2 SYGVQD (reference sequence). From cysteine to phenylalanine, the CDR3 is 13 amino acids long. Only the CDR3 DNA is retained, 39 bases long and in frame from the first base. V loses 0 bases of germline sequence and J loses 6 bases, and the interval between the two ends is 8 bases. Using the deep immunoSEQ assay, TCR CDR3 regions were amplified from genomic DNA by multiplex PCR. Extracted genomic DNA from each cell subset was spread evenly across all wells of several immunoSEQ 96-well plates, with each plate serving as a replicate. Each replicate PCR for sorted subsets received around 210 ng genomic DNA, equal to tens of thousands of T cell genomes. Purified libraries were measured with a Qubit 3.0 fluorometer, size-checked on a Bioanalyzer 2100, and measured again with the KAPA Library Quantification kit. Every immunoSEQ 96-well plate was sequenced on a separate single-read 150-cycle Illumina NextSeq 550 flow cell. Turning to the authors' computational methods: Because the immunoSEQ output held only junctional sequences and lacked quality scores, the filtering could not match the filtering applied to full-length reads. Sequences were annotated with PyIR, a Python wrapper for IgBLAST v1.9, using IMGT germline references to assign V/J genes and CDR3. Any read was removed if the V/J assignment was weak (E-value above 1e-6), the CDR3 was missing, or the read contained stop codons, out-of-frame junctions, or ambiguous translated residues. V3J clonotypes were defined as sequences sharing the same inferred V gene, J gene, and CDR3 amino acid sequence. Percentage overlap between repertoires was computed as shared unique clonotypes divided by the size of the smaller repertoire. RTK rarefaction, the Chao1 estimator, and Recon v2.1 estimates of unobserved clonotypes were used to assess repertoire richness. OLGA was used to compute generation probabilities for all TCRbeta clonotypes that the gDNA method yielded from a handful of donors. The immuneACCESS repertoire file appears here via TCRdb, limited to in-frame rearrangements. These files lack a portion of the clones; in checked studies, under half of the deficit traces to unresolved V genes, and the cause of the others is not known. That table furnishes V, J and clone size, whereas the DNA furnished D and trimming. This sample has fewer than 3 million clones in its table, and approximately 90% of those were observed once. The top ten clonotypes cover 0.37% of the sample.

The donors were healthy, HIV-negative adults with no recently reported acute infections or vaccinations. Every donor was a Caucasian adult residing in Nashville, Tennessee, USA. CD4+ T cells were enriched by magnetic negative selection, after which naive cells were positively selected on CD45RA and the negative fraction was taken as the memory subset. After blood collection by leukapheresis, PBMCs were isolated using Ficoll-Histopaque density gradient centrifugation and then cryopreserved in the vapor phase of liquid nitrogen. Purity and quantity of every magnetically sorted T cell population were checked by analytical flow cytometry. Genomic DNA was isolated from every sorted fraction and measured by UV absorbance on a Nanodrop 2000c. The sample originates from a study of shared clonotypes between healthy human individuals (dated by TCRdb to the early 2020s). Background on the whole study: A few men and a couple of women, aged 18 to 49 years, made up the cohort. Per donor, three plates each were used for CD4 naive and CD4 memory, two for CD8 naive, and one for CD8 memory. Leukapheresis yielded between about 0.85 and 10 billion PBMCs per donor. Different laboratories and diverse techniques were used to prepare libraries and sequence TCR repertoires, to increase sequencing depth and limit assay-specific biases. To estimate repertoire size and how much clonotype sharing occurs between individuals, the study deeply sequenced the blood TCR repertoires of a handful of healthy adults.

General findings and caveats noted by the study authors: Sampling was restricted to blood, and TCR repertoires in tissues likely differ from the TCR repertoires found in blood. Compared with non-shared clonotypes, clonotypes shared by all four sorted-subset donors had higher generation probabilities. Larger estimated clonotype richness was generally found for naive subsets than for memory subsets. Across several donors, about 5% of naive CD4, approximately 3.5% of naive CD8, 2% to 2.5% of memory CD4, and approximately 0.4% of memory CD8 clonotypes were shared. Even with the large sequencing depth, rarefaction of the sorted-subset datasets indicated that sequencing was incomplete. Pairwise subsampling indicated that sequencing depth was expected to affect the degree of clonotype sharing among donors. The genetic and exposure-history diversity represented was limited by the small number of donors.

The chain links TRBV10-1 with TRBJ1-1; the D gene remains uncertain. This TCR derives from a young man in good health. Some clones in this sample may be carry-over from other donors' samples. Sequences were obtained from naive CD4+ T cells from PBMCs. According to the study, the label for this sample's cell subset or site signals: CD45RA+ positively selected. The CDR3 protein is CASSESRLAEAFF. The nucleotides are TGCGCCAGCAGTGAGTCCAGGTTGGCTGAAGCTTTCTTT.